A selection of T cell receptor beta chains follows, all from one sample in a study of post-analysis software for immune sequencing data. TCRdb re-derived calls from the PCR reads in MiXCR, one entry per CDR3 protein. The table lists hundreds of thousands of distinct CDR3 sequences, approximately 57% of them singletons. Material: blood. These receptors originate from a girl between 5 and 17 years old with multiple sclerosis. Both conserved end residues are part of each CDR3. Each record gives: V gene, CDR3 length, J gene, clone size, D gene, CDR3 protein, CDR3 DNA. D genes are given only for firm matches. Some rows mark clone size as missing; the rest say once, few, many or name a class of expanded clone.

V gene: TRBV9
CDR3 length: 14
J gene: TRBJ1-5
clone size: few
D gene: .
CDR3 protein: CASSAGVGSQPQHF
CDR3 DNA: TGTGCCAGCAGCGCGGGGGTTGGGAGTCAGCCCCAGCATTTT

V gene: TRBV2
CDR3 length: 10
J gene: TRBJ2-1
clone size: .
D gene: .
CDR3 protein: CASGWNEQFF
CDR3 DNA: TGTGCCAGCGGGTGGAATGAGCAGTTCTTC

V gene: TRBV11-2
CDR3 length: 13
J gene: TRBJ2-1
clone size: .
D gene: .
CDR3 protein: CASSLGMGDEQFF
CDR3 DNA: TGTGCCAGCAGCTTAGGTATGGGGGATGAGCAGTTCTTC

V gene: TRBV20-1
CDR3 length: 16
J gene: TRBJ2-3
clone size: .
D gene: .
CDR3 protein: CSARAFERANTDTQYF
CDR3 DNA: TGCAGTGCTAGAGCGTTCGAGCGGGCGAACACAGATACGCAGTATTTT

V gene: TRBV5-1
CDR3 length: 16
J gene: TRBJ2-3
clone size: .
D gene: .
CDR3 protein: CASSLATVGYTDTQYF
CDR3 DNA: TGCGCCAGCAGCTTGGCAACGGTGGGGTACACAGATACGCAGTATTTT

V gene: TRBV5-1
CDR3 length: 16
J gene: TRBJ2-1
clone size: .
D gene: .
CDR3 protein: CASSLAGSIAHNEQFF
CDR3 DNA: TGCGCCAGCAGCTTGGCCGGGTCAATAGCCCACAATGAGCAGTTCTTC

V gene: TRBV29-1
CDR3 length: 12
J gene: TRBJ1-2
clone size: .
D gene: TRBD1
CDR3 protein: CSALGQGVGYTF
CDR3 DNA: TGCAGCGCCCTAGGACAGGGGGTTGGCTACACCTTC

V gene: TRBV20-1
CDR3 length: 16
J gene: TRBJ2-4
clone size: .
D gene: .
CDR3 protein: CSADRPPGLAKNIQYF
CDR3 DNA: TGCAGTGCCGACCGGCCTCCTGGTTTAGCCAAAAACATTCAGTACTTC

V gene: TRBV5-5
CDR3 length: 18
J gene: TRBJ2-5
clone size: few
D gene: .
CDR3 protein: CASSLPRGVRQRQETQYF
CDR3 DNA: TGTGCCAGCAGCTTGCCGCGTGGAGTCAGACAGCGTCAAGAGACCCAGTACTTC

V gene: TRBV29-1
CDR3 length: 12
J gene: TRBJ2-7
clone size: .
D gene: .
CDR3 protein: CSVEDPIVGQYF
CDR3 DNA: TGCAGCGTTGAAGATCCCATCGTAGGGCAGTACTTC

V gene: TRBV5-1
CDR3 length: 18
J gene: TRBJ2-7
clone size: .
D gene: TRBD2
CDR3 protein: CASSFKKLAGDLSYEQYF
CDR3 DNA: TGCGCCAGCAGCTTCAAGAAACTAGCGGGAGACCTCTCCTACGAGCAGTACTTC

V gene: TRBV5-5
CDR3 length: 12
J gene: TRBJ1-2
clone size: few
D gene: .
CDR3 protein: CASSSNTDGYTF
CDR3 DNA: TGTGCCAGCAGTAGCAACACGGATGGCTACACCTTC

V gene: TRBV11-2
CDR3 length: 14
J gene: TRBJ2-1
clone size: .
D gene: .
CDR3 protein: CASSLDHLPGKQFF
CDR3 DNA: TGTGCCAGCAGCTTAGATCATCTCCCGGGGAAGCAGTTCTTC

V gene: TRBV12-3/TRBV12-4
CDR3 length: 14
J gene: TRBJ2-3
clone size: .
D gene: .
CDR3 protein: CASSPWLNTDTQYF
CDR3 DNA: TGTGCCAGCTCTCCCTGGCTCAACACAGATACGCAGTATTTT

V gene: TRBV5-1
CDR3 length: 17
J gene: TRBJ2-3
clone size: once
D gene: TRBD2
CDR3 protein: CASSLVPSGSSADTQYF
CDR3 DNA: TGCGCCAGCAGCTTGGTTCCTAGCGGGAGTAGTGCAGATACGCAGTATTTT

V gene: TRBV6-6
CDR3 length: 13
J gene: TRBJ1-2
clone size: .
D gene: TRBD1
CDR3 protein: CASKQQGADGYTF
CDR3 DNA: TGTGCCAGCAAACAACAGGGGGCTGATGGCTACACCTTC

V gene: TRBV15
CDR3 length: 14
J gene: TRBJ1-2
clone size: .
D gene: .
CDR3 protein: CATSREATDYGYTF
CDR3 DNA: TGTGCCACCAGCAGAGAGGCCACGGACTATGGCTACACCTTC

V gene: TRBV5-1
CDR3 length: 16
J gene: TRBJ2-5
clone size: .
D gene: TRBD2
CDR3 protein: CASSSLAGGPKETQYF
CDR3 DNA: TGCGCCAGCAGCTCTCTAGCGGGGGGGCCTAAAGAGACCCAGTACTTC

V gene: TRBV29-1
CDR3 length: 12
J gene: TRBJ1-2
clone size: few
D gene: .
CDR3 protein: CSASRGDYGYTF
CDR3 DNA: TGCAGCGCCAGTCGGGGGGACTATGGCTACACCTTC

V gene: TRBV9
CDR3 length: 17
J gene: TRBJ2-1
clone size: .
D gene: TRBD2
CDR3 protein: CASSVDLAGGPRDEQFF
CDR3 DNA: TGTGCCAGCAGCGTAGATCTAGCGGGAGGGCCTCGGGATGAGCAGTTCTTC

V gene: TRBV29-1
CDR3 length: 15
J gene: TRBJ1-2
clone size: .
D gene: .
CDR3 protein: CSVGWGKLWGYGYTF
CDR3 DNA: TGCAGCGTTGGATGGGGGAAGTTATGGGGCTATGGCTACACCTTC

V gene: TRBV28
CDR3 length: 12
J gene: TRBJ1-6
clone size: .
D gene: .
CDR3 protein: CASSLRSSPLHF
CDR3 DNA: TGTGCCAGCAGTTTACGCAGTTCACCCCTCCACTTT

V gene: TRBV20-1
CDR3 length: 15
J gene: TRBJ2-7
clone size: .
D gene: TRBD1
CDR3 protein: CSARELDRGSYEQYF
CDR3 DNA: TGCAGTGCTAGAGAACTGGACAGGGGCTCCTACGAGCAGTACTTC

V gene: TRBV7-9
CDR3 length: 15
J gene: TRBJ2-3
clone size: .
D gene: .
CDR3 protein: CASSLVGGRTDTQYF
CDR3 DNA: TGTGCCAGCAGCTTAGTGGGCGGTCGCACAGATACGCAGTATTTT

V gene: TRBV11-3
CDR3 length: 16
J gene: TRBJ2-3
clone size: few
D gene: TRBD2
CDR3 protein: CASSLEAGINTDTQYF
CDR3 DNA: TGTGCCAGCAGCTTAGAAGCGGGGATAAACACAGATACGCAGTATTTT

V gene: TRBV7-2
CDR3 length: 16
J gene: TRBJ2-5
clone size: .
D gene: TRBD2
CDR3 protein: CASSYLAGLFQETQYF
CDR3 DNA: TGTGCCAGCAGCTATCTAGCGGGCCTATTCCAAGAGACCCAGTACTTC

V gene: TRBV5-1
CDR3 length: 16
J gene: TRBJ2-6
clone size: .
D gene: .
CDR3 protein: CASSLAGFSGANVLTF
CDR3 DNA: TGCGCCAGCAGCTTGGCTGGATTCTCTGGGGCCAACGTCCTGACTTTC

V gene: TRBV6-1
CDR3 length: 15
J gene: TRBJ2-1
clone size: .
D gene: .
CDR3 protein: CASRPGAAQGYEQFF
CDR3 DNA: TGTGCCTCACGGCCCGGTGCGGCCCAGGGGTATGAGCAGTTCTTC

V gene: TRBV4-1
CDR3 length: 16
J gene: TRBJ2-7
clone size: .
D gene: .
CDR3 protein: CASSQGPTGSSYEQYF
CDR3 DNA: TGCGCCAGCAGCCAAGGACCGACGGGGAGCTCCTACGAGCAGTACTTC

V gene: TRBV10-3
CDR3 length: 15
J gene: TRBJ1-5
clone size: .
D gene: .
CDR3 protein: CASQGAERLNQPQHF
CDR3 DNA: TGTGCCAGCCAAGGGGCAGAGAGACTCAATCAGCCCCAGCATTTT

V gene: TRBV2
CDR3 length: 12
J gene: TRBJ2-5
clone size: .
D gene: .
CDR3 protein: CASRTDQETQYF
CDR3 DNA: TGTGCAAGCAGGACAGATCAAGAGACCCAGTACTTC

V gene: TRBV2
CDR3 length: 13
J gene: TRBJ2-1
clone size: .
D gene: TRBD2
CDR3 protein: CASRRAGGSEQFF
CDR3 DNA: TGTGCCAGCAGGAGAGCGGGAGGCAGCGAGCAGTTCTTC

V gene: TRBV5-1
CDR3 length: 13
J gene: TRBJ1-2
clone size: few
D gene: .
CDR3 protein: CASSATGSYGYTF
CDR3 DNA: TGCGCCAGCAGCGCGACAGGAAGCTATGGCTACACCTTC

V gene: TRBV5-1
CDR3 length: 14
J gene: TRBJ1-2
clone size: .
D gene: .
CDR3 protein: CASSLAMAVYGYTF
CDR3 DNA: TGCGCCAGCAGCTTGGCCATGGCAGTCTATGGCTACACCTTC

V gene: TRBV12-3/TRBV12-4
CDR3 length: 14
J gene: TRBJ1-2
clone size: few
D gene: .
CDR3 protein: CASHGRGTNYGYTF
CDR3 DNA: TGTGCCAGCCACGGCCGGGGAACTAACTATGGCTACACCTTC

V gene: TRBV6-2/TRBV6-3
CDR3 length: 12
J gene: TRBJ2-7
clone size: few
D gene: .
CDR3 protein: CASRLATYEQYF
CDR3 DNA: TGTGCCAGCAGGTTAGCCACCTACGAGCAGTACTTC

V gene: TRBV20-1
CDR3 length: 15
J gene: TRBJ2-7
clone size: .
D gene: TRBD1
CDR3 protein: CSARPQGENTYEQYF
CDR3 DNA: TGCAGTGCTAGACCCCAGGGGGAGAACACCTACGAGCAGTACTTC

V gene: TRBV7-8
CDR3 length: 16
J gene: TRBJ2-5
clone size: few
D gene: .
CDR3 protein: CASSLERQAPWGTQYF
CDR3 DNA: TGTGCCAGCAGCTTAGAGAGGCAGGCGCCCTGGGGGACCCAGTACTTC

V gene: TRBV14
CDR3 length: 15
J gene: TRBJ2-5
clone size: few
D gene: .
CDR3 protein: CASSRRTLPWETQYF
CDR3 DNA: TGTGCCAGCAGCCGCCGGACACTACCCTGGGAGACCCAGTACTTC

V gene: TRBV15
CDR3 length: 15
J gene: TRBJ1-5
clone size: few
D gene: .
CDR3 protein: CATSFSDYSNQPQHF
CDR3 DNA: TGTGCCACCAGCTTTTCAGATTATAGCAATCAGCCCCAGCATTTT

V gene: TRBV27
CDR3 length: 14
J gene: TRBJ1-6
clone size: .
D gene: TRBD1
CDR3 protein: CASRRTGGNSPLHF
CDR3 DNA: TGTGCCAGCAGACGGACAGGGGGCAACTCACCCCTCCACTTT

V gene: TRBV20-1
CDR3 length: 11
J gene: TRBJ2-1
clone size: .
D gene: .
CDR3 protein: CSAKSDNEQFF
CDR3 DNA: TGCAGTGCTAAAAGTGACAATGAGCAGTTCTTC